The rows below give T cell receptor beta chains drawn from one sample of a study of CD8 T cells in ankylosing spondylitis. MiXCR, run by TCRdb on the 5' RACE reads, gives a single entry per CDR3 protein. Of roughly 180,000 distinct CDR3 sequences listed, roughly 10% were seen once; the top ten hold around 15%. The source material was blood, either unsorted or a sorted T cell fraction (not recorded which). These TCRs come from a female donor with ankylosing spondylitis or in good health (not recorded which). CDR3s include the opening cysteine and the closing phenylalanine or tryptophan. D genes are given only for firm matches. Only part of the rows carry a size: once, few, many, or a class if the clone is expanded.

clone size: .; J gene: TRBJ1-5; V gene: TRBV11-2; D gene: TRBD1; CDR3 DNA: TGTGCCAGCAGCTCTTATGTCCTAAGGACAGGAGATAGCAATCAGCCCCAGCATTTT; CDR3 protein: CASSSYVLRTGDSNQPQHF
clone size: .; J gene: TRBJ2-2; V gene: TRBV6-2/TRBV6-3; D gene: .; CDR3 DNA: TGTGCCAGCAGTTACTCCACCAACGGGGAGCTGTTTTTT; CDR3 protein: CASSYSTNGELFF
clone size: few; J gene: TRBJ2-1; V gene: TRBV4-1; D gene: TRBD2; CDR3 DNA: TGCGCCAGCAGCCAGCGGGAGGGCGGAGGAAATGAGCAGTTCTTC; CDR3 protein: CASSQREGGGNEQFF
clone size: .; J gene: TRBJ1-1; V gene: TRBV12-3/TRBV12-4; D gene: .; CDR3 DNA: TGTGCCAGCAGTTTACCCTCCAGGAAGGAAGCTTTCTTT; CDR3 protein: CASSLPSRKEAFF
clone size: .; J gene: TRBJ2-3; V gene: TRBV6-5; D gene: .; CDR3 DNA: TGTGCCACGGGCGGGGTAGATACGCAGTATTTT; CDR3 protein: CATGGVDTQYF
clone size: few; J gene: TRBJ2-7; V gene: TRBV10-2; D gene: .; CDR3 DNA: TGCGCCAGCAGAGGATTCTTAGGGGCCTACGAGCAGTACTTC; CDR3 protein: CASRGFLGAYEQYF
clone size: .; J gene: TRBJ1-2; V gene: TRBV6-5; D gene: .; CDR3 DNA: TGTGCCAGCAGTTATCTAATCAGGGCTAACTATGGCTACACCTTC; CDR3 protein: CASSYLIRANYGYTF
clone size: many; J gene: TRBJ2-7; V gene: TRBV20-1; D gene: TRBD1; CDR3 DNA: TGCAGTGCTAGGGACAGGGAATCCTACGAGCAGTACTTC; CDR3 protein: CSARDRESYEQYF
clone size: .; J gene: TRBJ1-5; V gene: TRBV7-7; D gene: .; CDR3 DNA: TGTGCTAGCAGCTTAGCAGTCTACGGACCTTCCCAAGGCCAGCCCCAGCATTTT; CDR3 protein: CASSLAVYGPSQGQPQHF
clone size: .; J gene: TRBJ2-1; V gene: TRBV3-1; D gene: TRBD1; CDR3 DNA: TGTGCCAGCAGCCAAGATGGGAGGACAGGGGACGCTTACAATGAGCAGTTCTTC; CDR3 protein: CASSQDGRTGDAYNEQFF
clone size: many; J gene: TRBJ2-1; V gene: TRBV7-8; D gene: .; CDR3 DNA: TGCGCCAGCAGCTTGGAAGGCTCCTACAATGAGCAGTTCTTC; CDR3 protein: CASSLEGSYNEQFF
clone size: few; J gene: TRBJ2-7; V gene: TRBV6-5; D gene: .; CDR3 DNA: TGTGCCAGCAGTTCCGGTTCGGGAAACGAGCAGTACTTC; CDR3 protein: CASSSGSGNEQYF
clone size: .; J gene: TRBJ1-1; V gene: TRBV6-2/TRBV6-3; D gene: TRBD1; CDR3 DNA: TGTGCCAGCAGTTACTCGACAGGGGAGGACACTGAAGCTTTCTTT; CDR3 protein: CASSYSTGEDTEAFF
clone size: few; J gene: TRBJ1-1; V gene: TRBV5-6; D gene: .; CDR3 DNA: TGTGCCAGCAGCACGAACAGGGAAGCTTTCTTT; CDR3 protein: CASSTNREAFF
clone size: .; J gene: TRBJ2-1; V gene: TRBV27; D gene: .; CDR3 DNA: TGTGCCAGCAGCTCTCCCGAGCGTCCAACCTACAATGAGCAGTTCTTC; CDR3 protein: CASSSPERPTYNEQFF
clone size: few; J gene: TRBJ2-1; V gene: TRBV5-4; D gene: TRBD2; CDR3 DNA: TGTGCCAGCGGGGTTGGGACTAGCGGGAGTGGTGAGCAGTTCTTC; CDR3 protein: CASGVGTSGSGEQFF
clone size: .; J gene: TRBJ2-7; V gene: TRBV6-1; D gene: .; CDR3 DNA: TGTGCCAGCAGCCCCGGGGAGAACCCCTACGAGCAGTACTTC; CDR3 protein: CASSPGENPYEQYF
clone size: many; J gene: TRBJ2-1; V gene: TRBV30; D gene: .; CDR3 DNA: TGTGCCTGGAGTGAGAGCGGGTTTTCCCACAATGAGCAGTTCTTC; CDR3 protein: CAWSESGFSHNEQFF
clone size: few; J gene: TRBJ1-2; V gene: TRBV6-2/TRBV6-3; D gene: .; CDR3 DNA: TGTGCCAGCAGTGACATGTATGGCTACACCTTC; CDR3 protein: CASSDMYGYTF
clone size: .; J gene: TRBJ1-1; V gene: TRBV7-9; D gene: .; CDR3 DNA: TGTGCCAGCAGCCCCGGGCCCTTGGGCGCTTTCTTT; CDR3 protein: CASSPGPLGAFF
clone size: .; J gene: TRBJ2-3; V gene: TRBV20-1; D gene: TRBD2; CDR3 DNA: TGCAGTGCCCAGCCGGGACTAGCGGGCACAGATACGCAGTATTTT; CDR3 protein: CSAQPGLAGTDTQYF
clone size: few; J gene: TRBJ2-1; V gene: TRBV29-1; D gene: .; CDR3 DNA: TGCAGCGTTAGAAGTAGCGGCTACAATGAGCAGTTCTTC; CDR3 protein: CSVRSSGYNEQFF
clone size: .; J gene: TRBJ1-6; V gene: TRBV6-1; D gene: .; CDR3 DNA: TGTGCCAGCACCTCGGGCCCGGAGTCGTCACCCCTCCACTTT; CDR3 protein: CASTSGPESSPLHF
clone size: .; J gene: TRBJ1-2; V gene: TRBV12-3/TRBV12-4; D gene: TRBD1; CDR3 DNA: TGTGCCAGCAGTTTAGCGGGACAGGCCTATGGCTACACCTTC; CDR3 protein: CASSLAGQAYGYTF
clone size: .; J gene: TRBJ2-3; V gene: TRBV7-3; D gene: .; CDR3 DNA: TGTGCCAGCAGCGCCCGGGGGACTAGCACAGATACGCAGTATTTT; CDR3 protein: CASSARGTSTDTQYF
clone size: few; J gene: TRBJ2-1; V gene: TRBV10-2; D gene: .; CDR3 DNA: TGCGCCAGCAGTGAGAGGGCTGAGCAGTTCTTC; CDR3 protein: CASSERAEQFF
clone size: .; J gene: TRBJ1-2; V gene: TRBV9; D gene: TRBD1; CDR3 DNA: TGTGCCAGCAGCGTAGCTCAGGGGGCGAACTATGGCTACACCTTC; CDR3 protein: CASSVAQGANYGYTF
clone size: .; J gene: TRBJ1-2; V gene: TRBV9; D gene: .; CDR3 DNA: TGTGCCAGCAACCGGGAAGCTGGGAGACGTTTTAAGGATGGCTACACCTTC; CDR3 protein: CASNREAGRRFKDGYTF
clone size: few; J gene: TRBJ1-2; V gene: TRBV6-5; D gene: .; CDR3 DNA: TGTGCCAGCAGTTACTCCCCCCTCTCGGGACAAACGAGGGGCTACACCTTC; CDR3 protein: CASSYSPLSGQTRGYTF
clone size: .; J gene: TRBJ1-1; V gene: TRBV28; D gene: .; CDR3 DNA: TGCGCCAGCAGTTTGGGGGTGATGAACACTGAAGCTTTCTTT; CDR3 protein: CASSLGVMNTEAFF
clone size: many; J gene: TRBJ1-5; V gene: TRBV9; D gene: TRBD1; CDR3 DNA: TGTGCCAGCAGCCTGACAGGGTCTGGCAATCAGCCCCAGCATTTT; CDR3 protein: CASSLTGSGNQPQHF
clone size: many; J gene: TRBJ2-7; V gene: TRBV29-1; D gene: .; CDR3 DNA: TGCAGCGTGAGAAAATGGGGACAGCAAGGGAGGAACCACGAGCAGTACTTC; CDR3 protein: CSVRKWGQQGRNHEQYF
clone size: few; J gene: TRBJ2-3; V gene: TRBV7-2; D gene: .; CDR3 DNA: TGTGCCAGCAGCTTGGGGGCTAGCAGCGATACGCAGTATTTT; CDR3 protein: CASSLGASSDTQYF
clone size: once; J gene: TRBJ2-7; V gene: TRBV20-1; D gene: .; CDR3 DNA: TGCAGTGCTAGAGTGGCGGGGAATCACGAGCAGTACTTC; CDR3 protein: CSARVAGNHEQYF
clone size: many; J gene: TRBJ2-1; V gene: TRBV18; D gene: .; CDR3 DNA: TGTGCCAGCTCACCACAGGACAGTGATTACCTCTCCTACAATGAGCAGTTCTTC; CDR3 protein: CASSPQDSDYLSYNEQFF
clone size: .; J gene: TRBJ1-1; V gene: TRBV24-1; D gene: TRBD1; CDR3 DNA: TGTGCCACCAGGAGGAGGGGGCAGTTGAACACTGAAGCTTTCTTT; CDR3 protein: CATRRRGQLNTEAFF
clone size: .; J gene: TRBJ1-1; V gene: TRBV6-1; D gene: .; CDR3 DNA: TGTGCCAGCAGTGTAGAGACAGGATCGAACACTGAAGCTTTCTTT; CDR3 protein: CASSVETGSNTEAFF
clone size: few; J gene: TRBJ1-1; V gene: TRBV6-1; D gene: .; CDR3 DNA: TGTGCCAGCAGGACTGATCTGAACACTGAAGCTTTCTTT; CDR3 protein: CASRTDLNTEAFF
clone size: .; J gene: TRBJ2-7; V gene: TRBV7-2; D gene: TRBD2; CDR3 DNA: TGTGCCAGCGCCGAAGCGAGTAGCGGGACCTACGAGCAGTACTTC; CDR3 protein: CASAEASSGTYEQYF
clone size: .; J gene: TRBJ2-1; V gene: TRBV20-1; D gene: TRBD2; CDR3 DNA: TGCAGTGCTAGAGACGAGCGGGAGCGGGATGAGCAGTTCTTC; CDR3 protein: CSARDERERDEQFF
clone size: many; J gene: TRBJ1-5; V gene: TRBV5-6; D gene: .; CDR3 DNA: TGTGCCAGCAGCTTTCAGTCGGATCAGCCCCAGCATTTT; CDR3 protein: CASSFQSDQPQHF
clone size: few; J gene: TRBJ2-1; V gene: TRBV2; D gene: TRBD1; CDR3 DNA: TGTGCCAGCAGTGCAAGGGACAGACCGTACAATGAGCAGTTCTTC; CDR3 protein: CASSARDRPYNEQFF
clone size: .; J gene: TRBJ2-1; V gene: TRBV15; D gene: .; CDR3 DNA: TGTGCCACCGCAGGGGGGTCGAACAATGAGCAGTTCTTC; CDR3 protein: CATAGGSNNEQFF
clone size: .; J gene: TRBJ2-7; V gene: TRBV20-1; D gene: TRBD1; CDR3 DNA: TGCAGTACCGGGACAGGGGATTTCTACGAGCAGTACTTC; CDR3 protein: CSTGTGDFYEQYF
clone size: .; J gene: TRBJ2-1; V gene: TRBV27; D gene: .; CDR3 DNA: TGTGCCAGCCGGTTGGTTAGCTCCTACAATGAGGAGTTCTTC; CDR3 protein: CASRLVSSYNEEFF
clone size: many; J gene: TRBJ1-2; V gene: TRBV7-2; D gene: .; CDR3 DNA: TGTGCCAGCAGCCGTCTTATCCCCAGGGATTCTGGCTACACTTTC; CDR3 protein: CASSRLIPRDSGYTF
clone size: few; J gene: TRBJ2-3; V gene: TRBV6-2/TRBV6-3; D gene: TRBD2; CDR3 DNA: TGTGCCAGCAGCTCGGAGACTAGCCCCCTCACAGATACGCAGTATTTT; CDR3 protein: CASSSETSPLTDTQYF
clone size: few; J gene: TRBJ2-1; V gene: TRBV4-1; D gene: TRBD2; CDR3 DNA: TGCGCCAGCAGCCAAGTAGGGACTAGCGGGAGCAATGAGCAGTTCTTC; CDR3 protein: CASSQVGTSGSNEQFF
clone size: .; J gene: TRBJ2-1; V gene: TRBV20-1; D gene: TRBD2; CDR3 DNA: TGCAGTGCTACCGGGACTAGCGGCAATGAGCAGTTCTTC; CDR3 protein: CSATGTSGNEQFF
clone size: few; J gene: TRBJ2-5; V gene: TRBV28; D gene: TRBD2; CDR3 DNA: TGTGCCAGCATCAAAGGGACTAGCGGGGAGACCCAGTACTTC; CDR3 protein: CASIKGTSGETQYF
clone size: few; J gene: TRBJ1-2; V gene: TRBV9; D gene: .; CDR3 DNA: TGTGCCAGCAGCGGGTCACAGGGCCGCTATGGCTACACCTTC; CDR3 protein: CASSGSQGRYGYTF